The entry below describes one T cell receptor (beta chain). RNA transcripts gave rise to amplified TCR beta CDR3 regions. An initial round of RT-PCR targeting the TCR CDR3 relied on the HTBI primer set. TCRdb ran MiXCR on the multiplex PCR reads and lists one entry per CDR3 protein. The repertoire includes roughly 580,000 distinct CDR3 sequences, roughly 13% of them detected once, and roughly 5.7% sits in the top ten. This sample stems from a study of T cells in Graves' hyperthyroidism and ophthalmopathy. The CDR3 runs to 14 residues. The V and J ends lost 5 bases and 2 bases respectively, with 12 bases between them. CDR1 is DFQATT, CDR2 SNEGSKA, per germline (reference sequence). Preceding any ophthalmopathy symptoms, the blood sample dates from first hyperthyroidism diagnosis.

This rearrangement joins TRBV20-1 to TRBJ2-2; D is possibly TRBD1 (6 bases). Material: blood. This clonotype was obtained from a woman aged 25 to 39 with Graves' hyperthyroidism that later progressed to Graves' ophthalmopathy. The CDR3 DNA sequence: TGCAGTGCTCGACAGGTTGGAAACACCGGGGAGCTGTTTTTT. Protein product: CSARQVGNTGELFF.